This is a list of T cell receptor beta chains from one sample in a study of blood T cells in healthy people across ages. TCRdb used MiXCR to reprocess the 5' RACE reads, holding one entry per CDR3 protein. Among fewer than 2,000,000 distinct CDR3 sequences listed, roughly 43% were seen once. The sample consisted of blood. The receptors originated from a human donor in good health. Each CDR3 is given with its conserved first and last residue. D genes are given only for firm matches. Some rows have no size entry. The others give once, few or many, or a class for an expanded clone.

j_call d_call clone_size v_call cdr3_nt cdr3_aa
TRBJ2-1 NA NA TRBV9 TGTGCCAGCAGCGTAGCGCCCAGGCAGGGCCTCAATGAGCAGTTCTTC CASSVAPRQGLNEQFF
TRBJ2-6 NA NA TRBV4-3 TGCGCCAGCAGCCAAGATTTGATCTCTGGGGCCAACGTCCTGACTTTC CASSQDLISGANVLTF
TRBJ1-2 NA few TRBV7-9 TGTGCCAGCAGCTTACTGTTAGGCAGCAACTATGGCTACACCTTC CASSLLLGSNYGYTF
TRBJ2-5 NA NA TRBV27 TGTGCCAGCAGCTTTGCGGGGACAGAGACCCAGTACTTC CASSFAGTETQYF
TRBJ1-2 NA NA TRBV5-6 TGTGCCAGCAGCCACGGGACTGGTTTAGGCCACTATGGCTACACCTTC CASSHGTGLGHYGYTF
TRBJ2-3 NA NA TRBV10-3 TGTGCCATCAGTTTCCCTAGCACAGATACGCAGTATTTT CAISFPSTDTQYF
TRBJ2-1 TRBD2 NA TRBV3-1 TGTGCCAGCAGTCACAAGAGGGGGGTAGCGGGGGATTACAATGAGCAGTTCTTC CASSHKRGVAGDYNEQFF
TRBJ2-5 NA few TRBV29-1 TGCAGCGTCGGACGGGATGAAGAGACCCAGTACTTC CSVGRDEETQYF
TRBJ1-2 TRBD1 NA TRBV13 TGTGCCAGCAGCTTAGGGGGACAGGGGGTTTATGGCTACACCTTC CASSLGGQGVYGYTF
TRBJ2-1 TRBD1 NA TRBV7-2 TGTGCCAGCAGCTTAAACCCAGGACAGGGGGCCGATGAGCAGTTCTTC CASSLNPGQGADEQFF
TRBJ2-1 TRBD1 few TRBV10-3 TGTGCCATCAGACCCGGGACAGGGGACAATGAGCAGTTCTTC CAIRPGTGDNEQFF
TRBJ2-1 TRBD1 NA TRBV28 TGTGCCAGCAGGAGTACTCGGGGACAGGGCAATGAGCAGTTCTTC CASRSTRGQGNEQFF
TRBJ2-1 NA NA TRBV9 TGTGCCAGCAGCTGGGGGGCAAACCAAGAGACCCAGTTCTTC CASSWGANQETQFF
TRBJ1-2 NA NA TRBV28 TGTGCCAGCAGTCCGGGGGGTCTCGGTAACTATGGCTACACCTTC CASSPGGLGNYGYTF
TRBJ2-3 TRBD1 few TRBV9 TGTGCCAGCAGCCCTAGGGGGCTAGGGGTAACAGATACGCAGTATTTT CASSPRGLGVTDTQYF
TRBJ2-7 TRBD2 few TRBV6-2/TRBV6-3 TGTGCCAGCAGTTCCCGCGGGGGAAATGAGCAGTACTTC CASSSRGGNEQYF
TRBJ1-1 NA few TRBV10-2 TGCGCCAGCAGGGGAGTACAGGGACCTGAAGCTTTCTTT CASRGVQGPEAFF
TRBJ2-5 NA NA TRBV4-1 TGCGCCAGCAGCCAAGGGTCAGGGACCGAGGAGACCCAGTACTTC CASSQGSGTEETQYF
TRBJ2-3 NA few TRBV4-3 TGCGCCAGCAGCCGAGGACACTTTACAGATACGCAGTATTTT CASSRGHFTDTQYF
TRBJ2-5 TRBD1 NA TRBV15 TGTGCCGCCAGCAGACCTGGGACAGGGGGGGGACAAGAGACCCAGTACTTC CAASRPGTGGGQETQYF
TRBJ1-5 NA NA TRBV10-3 TGTGCCATCAGTGAGTTCGTAGGCTTTGGGGGGGCTGCCCAGCATTTT CAISEFVGFGGAAQHF
TRBJ1-2 NA NA TRBV18 TGTGTCAGCTCACCGGGAAGGGAAAACTATGGCTACACCTTC CVSSPGRENYGYTF
TRBJ2-5 TRBD1 NA TRBV6-6 TGTGCCAGCAGGGCGACAGGGGGCCGGGCACAAGAGACCCAGTACTTC CASRATGGRAQETQYF
TRBJ2-5 NA once TRBV12-3/TRBV12-4 TGTGCCAGCAGTCCCAGGGGACAGACCCAGTACTTC CASSPRGQTQYF
TRBJ1-2 NA NA TRBV20-1 TGCAGTGCTAGAGGCGCCAGGCCATACTATGGCTACACCTTC CSARGARPYYGYTF
TRBJ2-1 NA few TRBV5-1 TGCGCCAGCAGCTTGTCGGGGTCCCTCGGGGAGCAGTTCTTC CASSLSGSLGEQFF
TRBJ1-1 NA NA TRBV29-1 TGCAGCGTTGCCCTATTTAGTGCTACGGCTTTCTTT CSVALFSATAFF
TRBJ2-7 NA many TRBV29-1 TGCAGCGTTGTTCGGGAATACGAGCAGTACTTC CSVVREYEQYF
TRBJ2-7 TRBD1 NA TRBV4-1 TGCGCCAGCAGCCAAGATCCCTCGGAGCGACAGGGTCCAACCTACGAGCAGTACTTC CASSQDPSERQGPTYEQYF
TRBJ2-7 NA few TRBV4-1 TGCGCCAGCAGCCAAGGGGAGTATCTGGTCTACGAGCAGTACTTC CASSQGEYLVYEQYF
TRBJ2-3 TRBD2 once TRBV11-2 TGTGCCAGCAGCTTAGGGACTAGCGGGGTTCTCACAGATACGCAGTATTTT CASSLGTSGVLTDTQYF
TRBJ1-2 NA NA TRBV20-1 TGCAGTGCCCGGGACGCTGCAATCTATGGCTACACCTTC CSARDAAIYGYTF
TRBJ1-2 TRBD1 NA TRBV5-1 TGCGCCAGCAGCTCTTCCGGGACAGGGGAAGGTGGCTACACCTTC CASSSSGTGEGGYTF
TRBJ1-5 TRBD1 NA TRBV6-5 TGTGCCAGCAGCCCCGGACAGGGAAATAGCAATCAGCCCCAGCATTTT CASSPGQGNSNQPQHF
TRBJ1-4 NA NA TRBV2 TGTGCCGGCAACGCGGGGCTAGAAAAACTGTTTTTT CAGNAGLEKLFF
TRBJ2-1 NA few TRBV12-3/TRBV12-4 TGTGCCAGCAGTTTCATGTACAATGAGCAGTTCTTC CASSFMYNEQFF
TRBJ2-7 NA NA TRBV7-9 TGTGCCAGCAGCTTAGGGGTACCGAGCTCCTACGGGCAGTACTTC CASSLGVPSSYGQYF
TRBJ2-3 NA few TRBV2 TGTGCCAGCTCTGGTGTGGATACGCAGTATTTT CASSGVDTQYF
TRBJ2-6 TRBD1 few TRBV12-3/TRBV12-4 TGTGCCAGCAGTCTGACAGGGGGTCCCCGCTCTGGGGCCAACGTCCTGACTTTC CASSLTGGPRSGANVLTF
TRBJ2-5 NA NA TRBV10-3 TGTGCCATCAGTGATGTGAGGGGTATGGAGACCCAGTACTTC CAISDVRGMETQYF
TRBJ2-7 TRBD1 NA TRBV4-1 TGCGCCAGCAGCTATCCGGGACAGGGGATTCACGAGCAGTACTTC CASSYPGQGIHEQYF
TRBJ2-1 NA NA TRBV12-3/TRBV12-4 TGTGCCAGCAGCCACCGACGCGAGGCCTACAATGAGCAGTTCTTC CASSHRREAYNEQFF